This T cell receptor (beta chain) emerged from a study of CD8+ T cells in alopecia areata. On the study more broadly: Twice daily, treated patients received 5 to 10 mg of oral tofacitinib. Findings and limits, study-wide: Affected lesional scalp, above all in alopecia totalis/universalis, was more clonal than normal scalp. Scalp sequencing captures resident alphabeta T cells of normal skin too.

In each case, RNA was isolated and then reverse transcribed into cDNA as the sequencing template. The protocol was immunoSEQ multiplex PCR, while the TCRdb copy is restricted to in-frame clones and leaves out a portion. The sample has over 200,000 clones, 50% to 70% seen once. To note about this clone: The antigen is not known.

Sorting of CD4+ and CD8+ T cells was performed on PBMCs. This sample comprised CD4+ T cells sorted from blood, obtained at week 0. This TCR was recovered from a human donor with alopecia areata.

The CDR3 region has the DNA TGCAGCTCTCGGCGGGTGAGCACAGATACGCAGTATTTT. Its protein is CSSRRVSTDTQYF. The chain is built from TRBV29-1 and TRBJ2-3; a possible D gene is TRBD2 (5 bases). V was cut by 8 bases and J by 0 bases, with 12 bases left in between. Germline values: CDR1 SQVTM, CDR2 ANQGSEA. The CDR3 is 13 residues long.